These T cell receptor beta chains were read from a single sample in a study of CD8 T cells in Susac syndrome. MiXCR was run by TCRdb on the immunoSEQ multiplex PCR reads, yielding one entry per CDR3 protein. The sample lists some 170,000 distinct CDR3 sequences; roughly 95% were seen once. Input material: CD4+ T cells from PBMCs. These receptors all stem from a human donor with multiple sclerosis. Each CDR3 is given without its conserved first and last residue. The order of the fields is J gene, V gene, clone size, CDR3 protein. Not every row has a clone size; where given, it reads once, few, many or a size class.

j_gene: TRBJ2-5
v_gene: TRBV29-1
abundance: .
CDR3aa: SAQGEETQY

j_gene: TRBJ2-5
v_gene: TRBV14
abundance: .
CDR3aa: ASSRTWETQY

j_gene: TRBJ2-1
v_gene: TRBV24-1
abundance: .
CDR3aa: ATSDPGPDNEQF

j_gene: TRBJ1-1
v_gene: TRBV29-1
abundance: .
CDR3aa: SVEGGFGTEAF

j_gene: TRBJ1-1
v_gene: TRBV30
abundance: .
CDR3aa: AWSVRRTEAF

j_gene: TRBJ1-5
v_gene: TRBV12-3/TRBV12-4
abundance: once
CDR3aa: ASRWGGNQPQH

j_gene: TRBJ1-2
v_gene: TRBV20-1
abundance: .
CDR3aa: SSSGQNNYGYT

j_gene: TRBJ2-5
v_gene: TRBV24-1
abundance: .
CDR3aa: ATSDQAGVGQETQY

j_gene: TRBJ2-7
v_gene: TRBV11-2
abundance: .
CDR3aa: ASSSPPRQGGSWESYEQY

j_gene: TRBJ2-3
v_gene: TRBV6-1
abundance: .
CDR3aa: ASRSRDRDTQY

j_gene: TRBJ2-1
v_gene: TRBV6-5
abundance: .
CDR3aa: ASSYSTTSNEQF

j_gene: TRBJ1-4
v_gene: TRBV4-1
abundance: .
CDR3aa: ASSQDGRFNEKLF

j_gene: TRBJ2-2
v_gene: TRBV3-1
abundance: .
CDR3aa: ASRPGPYTGELF

j_gene: TRBJ2-5
v_gene: TRBV5-1
abundance: .
CDR3aa: ASSLLDGTVQETQY

j_gene: TRBJ2-4
v_gene: TRBV18
abundance: .
CDR3aa: ASSPLGQGAVQY

j_gene: TRBJ1-5
v_gene: TRBV4-1
abundance: .
CDR3aa: ASSQDYNQPQH

j_gene: TRBJ2-7
v_gene: TRBV6-2/TRBV6-3
abundance: .
CDR3aa: ASTPGRRAEQY

j_gene: TRBJ1-1
v_gene: TRBV12-3/TRBV12-4
abundance: .
CDR3aa: ASSLWGSGAEAF

j_gene: TRBJ2-1
v_gene: TRBV3-1
abundance: .
CDR3aa: ASSHQLTSGPYNEQF

j_gene: TRBJ1-3
v_gene: TRBV5-4
abundance: .
CDR3aa: ASSNSGNTIY

j_gene: TRBJ1-5
v_gene: TRBV27
abundance: .
CDR3aa: ASSLRPTEPQH

j_gene: TRBJ1-1
v_gene: TRBV19
abundance: .
CDR3aa: ASTQGPFTEAF

j_gene: TRBJ1-1
v_gene: TRBV11-2
abundance: .
CDR3aa: ASSLGAWTEAF

j_gene: TRBJ2-5
v_gene: TRBV6-1
abundance: few
CDR3aa: ASSVAPGDYETQY

j_gene: TRBJ1-1
v_gene: TRBV12-3/TRBV12-4
abundance: once
CDR3aa: ASNLWAGGNTEAF

j_gene: TRBJ2-4
v_gene: TRBV20-1
abundance: once
CDR3aa: SAPPSGSGVGGVAKNIQY

j_gene: TRBJ2-7
v_gene: TRBV2
abundance: .
CDR3aa: ASRDVSWEGSYEQY

j_gene: TRBJ2-1
v_gene: TRBV27
abundance: .
CDR3aa: ASSWDRGRSNEQF

j_gene: TRBJ1-1
v_gene: TRBV20-1
abundance: .
CDR3aa: SARELGIDTEAF

j_gene: TRBJ2-7
v_gene: TRBV14
abundance: .
CDR3aa: ASSPGTQPLYEQY

j_gene: TRBJ2-1
v_gene: TRBV27
abundance: .
CDR3aa: ASSSPWGTGGDEQF

j_gene: TRBJ2-5
v_gene: TRBV2
abundance: .
CDR3aa: ASSYSTGVSQETQY

j_gene: TRBJ1-4
v_gene: TRBV30
abundance: .
CDR3aa: AWSGAPGQGDEKLF

j_gene: TRBJ2-2
v_gene: TRBV6-6
abundance: .
CDR3aa: ASSLAGGGTGELF

j_gene: TRBJ1-2
v_gene: TRBV28
abundance: .
CDR3aa: ASSSGGNYGYT

j_gene: TRBJ1-1
v_gene: TRBV30
abundance: .
CDR3aa: AWGQKEAF

j_gene: TRBJ2-5
v_gene: TRBV20-1
abundance: .
CDR3aa: SARGQGAGFGTQY

j_gene: TRBJ2-7
v_gene: TRBV28
abundance: .
CDR3aa: ASSLLSLRTVPYEQY

j_gene: TRBJ2-7
v_gene: TRBV7-3
abundance: .
CDR3aa: ASSLNPSQARQY

j_gene: TRBJ1-5
v_gene: TRBV29-1
abundance: .
CDR3aa: SVGSGVGHQPQH

j_gene: TRBJ1-2
v_gene: TRBV7-9
abundance: once
CDR3aa: AGGQGT

j_gene: TRBJ2-1
v_gene: TRBV7-3
abundance: .
CDR3aa: ASSYQEGQQF

j_gene: TRBJ1-1
v_gene: TRBV5-1
abundance: once
CDR3aa: ASSLGQGTWTEAF

j_gene: TRBJ2-1
v_gene: TRBV27
abundance: .
CDR3aa: ASSLNVGASGMKWNEQF

j_gene: TRBJ1-2
v_gene: TRBV18
abundance: .
CDR3aa: ASSKNPWGADGYT

j_gene: TRBJ2-4
v_gene: TRBV28
abundance: .
CDR3aa: ASSLPRALQY

j_gene: TRBJ1-2
v_gene: TRBV28
abundance: .
CDR3aa: ASSLSAGNYGYT

j_gene: TRBJ1-2
v_gene: TRBV6-2/TRBV6-3
abundance: once
CDR3aa: ATSDSYGYT

j_gene: TRBJ1-5
v_gene: TRBV19
abundance: .
CDR3aa: ASTPRQGARGIQPQH

j_gene: TRBJ2-2
v_gene: TRBV5-4
abundance: .
CDR3aa: ASRDTAVLHGELF

j_gene: TRBJ1-1
v_gene: TRBV18
abundance: .
CDR3aa: ASSPGTGGTEAF

j_gene: TRBJ1-1
v_gene: TRBV14
abundance: once
CDR3aa: ASSQGRLGGYTEAF

j_gene: TRBJ2-5
v_gene: TRBV9
abundance: .
CDR3aa: ASSLGGGRQTQY

j_gene: TRBJ1-4
v_gene: TRBV7-9
abundance: .
CDR3aa: ASSLRSVEKLF

j_gene: TRBJ2-5
v_gene: TRBV20-1
abundance: .
CDR3aa: SARGGQGFIETQY

j_gene: TRBJ2-3
v_gene: TRBV29-1
abundance: .
CDR3aa: SVGGDTQY

j_gene: TRBJ2-5
v_gene: TRBV29-1
abundance: .
CDR3aa: SVQGLGETQY